The 27 T cell receptor beta chains below were found in one sample sequenced in a study of T-cell reconstitution after alpha-beta-depleted transplantation in children. A TCRbeta library incorporating unique molecular identifiers was prepared. TCRdb ran MiXCR on the PCR reads and lists one entry per CDR3 protein. Of roughly 30,000 distinct CDR3 sequences in the sample, over 6.5% are singletons; the top ten hold 25% to 35%. Study findings and constraints: Several hundred rapidly expanded clones from non-depleted graft cells reportedly supplied alpha-beta T cells about two months post-transplant.

Their cognate antigens are unknown. This sample comprised peripheral blood, obtained 60 days after TCRalphabeta/CD19-depleted stem cell transplant. The origin of the receptors is a child less than two years old who had a stem cell transplant for acute myeloid leukemia, so the T cells may come from the graft donor.

Ten or more counts support this clonotype. The chain couples TRBV14 to TRBJ2-3; a possible D gene is TRBD2 (6 bases). Germline V lookup: CDR1 SGHDN, CDR2 FVKESK. The CDR3 loop spans 14 amino acids. Trimming took off 1 base at V and 5 bases at J, with 10 bases between the two ends. DNA for the CDR3: TGTGCCAGCAGCCAAGCCGGGGGAGGAGATACGCAGTATTTT. It specifies CASSQAGGGDTQYF.

This clonotype was counted many times. The chain recombines TRBV7-9 with TRBJ1-4; 7 bases match TRBD1. Germline CDR1 reads SEHNR; CDR2 reads FQNEAQ (reference sequence). With V trimmed by 5 bases and J by 10 bases, 10 bases remained unmatched. This CDR3 is 14 amino acids long. CDR3 bases: TGTGCCAGCAGCGCAGCGGGACAGCCAACAAAACTGTTTTTT. Its protein is CASSAAGQPTKLFF.

This clonotype was detected ten times or more. The gene calls are TRBV20-1 and TRBJ2-7; tentative D call: TRBD2 (6 bases). The ends were cut back, 6 bases at V and 3 bases at J, with 21 bases in the middle. Germline CDR1 is DFQATT and CDR2 is SNEGSKA (reference sequence). The CDR3 consists of 15 residues. CDR3: CSARDWTIEIYEQYF. In DNA, the CDR3 is TGCAGTGCCAGGGATTGGACTATAGAAATCTACGAGCAGTACTTC.

In this sample, this clonotype turned up a few times. The gene calls are TRBV7-8 and TRBJ2-5; 12 bases map to TRBD1. Germline CDR1 is SGHVS and CDR2 is FQNEAQ. The CDR3 has 17 residues. V dropped 5 bases and J dropped 1; count of bases not matched to a gene: 8. CDR3 sequence (DNA): TGTGCCAGCAGCCCTAACCGGGACAGGGGGCGCCAAGAGACCCAGTACTTC. It encodes CASSPNRDRGRQETQYF. Using reference TRBV7-8 and TRBJ2-5 for the parts outside the CDR3, the full variable domain is GAGVSQSPRYKVAKRGQDVALRCDPISGHVSLFWYQQALGQGPEFLTYFQNEAQLDKSGLPSDRFFAERPEGSVSTLKIQRTQQEDSAVYLCASSPNRDRGRQETQYFGPGTRLLVL.

This clonotype has ten or more counts. J is TRBJ2-4 and V is TRBV29-1; either TRBD1 or TRBD2 may supply D (5 bases each). The CDR3 has 13 residues. Germline CDR1 SQVTM, CDR2 ANQGSEA. V lost 4 bases and J 5 bases, leaving 12 bases between the germline ends. This CDR3 reads CSVGGTPENIQYF. For the CDR3, the DNA is TGCAGCGTTGGGGGGACGCCCGAAAACATTCAGTACTTC.

This clonotype was detected ten times or more. The rearrangement links TRBV7-9 to TRBJ2-7; no definite D call. The CDR3 sequence is 14 residues long. V dropped 2 bases and J dropped 4 bases, with 12 bases sitting between them. CDR1 SEHNR and CDR2 FQNEAQ come from the germline V gene (reference sequence). CDR3 sequence: CASSLSAKAYEQYF. As DNA, the CDR3 is TGTGCCAGCAGCTTAAGCGCTAAGGCGTACGAGCAGTACTTC.

There are many counts of this clonotype. The chain combines TRBV4-3 with TRBJ2-1, with 10 bases identical to TRBD2. Trimming removed 3 bases from V and 4 bases from J; junction bases left unmatched: 6. This CDR3 comprises 16 residues. Per the germline V gene, CDR1 is LGHNA and CDR2 is YSLEER. The CDR3 is CASSQVSGGPYNEQFF. In DNA form, the CDR3 reads TGCGCCAGCAGCCAGGTTAGCGGGGGGCCTTACAATGAGCAGTTCTTC.

In its sample, this clonotype was seen a few times. The CDR3 nucleotides are TGCGCCAGCAGCCGTCCGGGACAGGGGGGCGAGCAGTACTTC. This encodes CASSRPGQGGEQYF. This sequence joins TRBV5-1 and TRBJ2-7; 11 nucleotides align to TRBD1. CDR3 length: 14 residues. In germline, CDR1 is SGHRS, CDR2 YFSETQ. V trimming: 4 bases; J trimming: 6 bases; junction bases outside the gene matches: 6.

This clonotype has a count of ten or more. The chain joins TRBV20-1 to TRBJ1-1; unclear D gene. The CDR3 sequence is 13 residues long. Trimming cost V 5 bases and J 6 bases, with 16 bases left between them. Germline-derived CDR1 and CDR2 are DFQATT and SNEGSKA (reference sequence). The CDR3 DNA sequence: TGCAGTGCTCCCGGCACCTTGGGCCCTGAAGCTTTCTTT. As protein: CSAPGTLGPEAFF.

At least ten counts were recorded for this clonotype. The chain recombines TRBV6-1 with TRBJ2-1; D not certain. There are 14 residues in the CDR3. CDR1 and CDR2 (germline): MNHNS, SASEGT. Deletions cut 5 bases from V and 4 bases from J, with 12 bases between. The CDR3 spells CASSRERAYNEQFF. CDR3 DNA: TGTGCCAGCAGTCGTGAGCGAGCTTACAATGAGCAGTTCTTC.

There are many counts of this clonotype. This rearrangement joins TRBV7-9 to TRBJ2-2; the D is unclear. V was pared by 9 bases and J by 5 bases, with 19 bases between. The CDR3 runs 15 residues. Germline loops: CDR1 SEHNR, CDR2 FQNEAQ (reference sequence). CDR3: CARDSRLEYTGELFF. The CDR3 region has the DNA TGTGCCAGGGATTCAAGACTGGAATATACCGGGGAGCTGTTTTTT.

This clonotype occurred many times. The chain recombines TRBV4-3 with TRBJ1-1, with 8 bases fitting TRBD1. The CDR3 spans 15 residues. Trimming at V came to 4 bases and at J to 5 bases, leaving 9 bases not matched to a gene. Germline loops: CDR1 LGHNA, CDR2 YSLEER. This CDR3 reads CASSRAWTGPTEAFF. DNA of the CDR3: TGCGCCAGCAGCCGAGCTTGGACAGGGCCTACTGAAGCTTTCTTT.

The V gene is TRBV7-9, the J gene TRBJ2-1; 7 bases line up with TRBD2. The V and J ends lost 5 bases and 2 bases, in that order; junction bases with no gene match: 6. The CDR3 runs to 15 residues. Per the germline V gene, CDR1 is SEHNR and CDR2 is FQNEAQ (reference sequence). The CDR3 region is CASSAAGRAYNEQFF. DNA of the CDR3: TGTGCCAGCAGCGCAGCGGGACGCGCCTACAATGAGCAGTTCTTC.

The chain uses TRBV6-2 or TRBV6-3 and TRBJ2-1, with 8 nucleotides matching TRBD2. The CDR3 spans 16 residues. Germline V gene data show CDR1 as MNHEY and CDR2 as SVGEGT. The V segment lost 4 bases and the J segment 0 bases; nucleotides outside the gene matches: 5. The CDR3 nucleotides are TGTGCCAGCAGTTTCCTGAGCGGGAGCTCCTACAATGAGCAGTTCTTC. Encoded protein: CASSFLSGSSYNEQFF.

This clonotype was counted at least ten times. This rearrangement joins TRBV7-9 to TRBJ1-5, with D possibly TRBD1 on 5 matching bases. The V end was cut by 3 bases, the J end by 7 bases, with 7 bases between. The CDR3 length is 12 residues. CDR1 is SEHNR, CDR2 FQNEAQ, per germline (reference sequence). The CDR3 nucleotides read TGTGCCAGCAGCTTGGGGACCCAGCCCCAGCATTTT. The encoded protein is CASSLGTQPQHF.

This clonotype was recorded many times. The chain carries TRBV4-3 and TRBJ2-7, with D uncertain. V was cut by 3 bases and J by 1 base, with 10 bases left in between. This CDR3 contains 14 residues. The germline V gene has CDR1 LGHNA and CDR2 YSLEER. Written as DNA, the CDR3 is TGCGCCAGCAGCCAGAACAGCTATTCCTACGAGCAGTACTTC. As protein: CASSQNSYSYEQYF.

This clonotype was recorded at least ten times. The V call is TRBV9, the J call TRBJ2-1; D call uncertain. This CDR3 has 15 residues. V was pared by 4 bases and J by 6 bases, with 17 bases between. The V gene's germline CDR1 is SGDLS and CDR2 YYNGEE. This CDR3 reads CASSSGPASINEQFF. The CDR3 DNA is TGTGCCAGCAGCTCTGGGCCAGCGTCCATCAATGAGCAGTTCTTC. Together with reference TRBV9 and TRBJ2-1, the CDR3 gives the full variable domain: DSGVTQTPKHLITATGQRVTLRCSPRSGDLSVYWYQQSLDQGLQFLIQYYNGEERAKGNILERFSAQQFPDLHSELNLSSLELGDSALYFCASSSGPASINEQFFGPGTRLTVL.

This clonotype was seen repeatedly, ten times or more. The V call is TRBV5-1, the J call TRBJ2-3; TRBD1 matches 7 bases. Trimming removed 0 bases from V and 1 base from J; junction bases left unmatched: 2. Germline CDR1 and CDR2: SGHRS and YFSETQ. The CDR3 contains 15 residues. CDR3 DNA: TGCGCCAGCAGCTTGGAAGGGACAGGCACAGATACGCAGTATTTT. Protein sequence: CASSLEGTGTDTQYF.

This clonotype was observed many times. This chain links TRBV5-1 with TRBJ1-1; tentative D call: TRBD1 (5 bases). Germline V lookup: CDR1 SGHRS, CDR2 YFSETQ. CDR3 length: 17 amino acids. Trimming stripped 6 bases from V and 0 bases from J, with 21 bases between. The CDR3 DNA sequence: TGCGCCAGCAACCAAATTTTCCCGGGACTCATGAACACTGAAGCTTTCTTT. It specifies CASNQIFPGLMNTEAFF.

This clonotype was counted at least ten times. This chain links TRBV4-3 with TRBJ2-7; perhaps TRBD1 as D (5 bases). Deletions cut 6 bases from V and 3 bases from J, with 15 bases between. CDR3 length: 14 residues. Germline-derived CDR1 and CDR2 are LGHNA and YSLEER. CDR3 nucleotide sequence: TGCGCCAGCAGTCAGGGTGGATGGGGCTACGAGCAGTACTTC. Amino acids: CASSQGGWGYEQYF.

This clonotype was seen repeatedly, ten times or more. This chain's CDR3 is CASSPREGGRRSLETQYF. In DNA, the CDR3 is TGCGCCAGCAGCCCCCGCGAGGGGGGGCGGAGGAGTTTGGAGACCCAGTACTTC. The rearrangement links TRBV5-1 to TRBJ2-5; the D gene is possibly TRBD2 (7 bases). The V gene's germline CDR1 is SGHRS and CDR2 YFSETQ. V gave up 4 bases and J gave up 5 bases, with 27 bases separating them. This CDR3 region has 18 residues. Combining the CDR3 with reference TRBV5-1 and TRBJ2-5 gives the whole variable domain KAGVTQTPRYLIKTRGQQVTLSCSPISGHRSVSWYQQTPGQGLQFLFEYFSETQRNKGNFPGRFSGRQFSNSRSEMNVSTLELGDSALYLCASSPREGGRRSLETQYFGPGTRLLVL.

This clonotype was seen many times. The chain carries TRBV12-3 or TRBV12-4 and TRBJ2-2; D remains unclear. This CDR3 has 13 residues. With 5 bases removed from V and 2 bases from J, the gap between germline ends came to 6 bases. The CDR3 bases are TGTGCCAGCAGTAGCACTAACACCGGGGAGCTGTTTTTT. Protein: CASSSTNTGELFF.

Comment on this clonotype: This sequence may be a read error, since a much larger clone differs from it by one base. V is TRBV9 and J is TRBJ2-5, with TRBD2 identical over 8 bases. With 4 bases clipped from V and 5 bases from J, the junction kept 19 bases outside the gene matches. CDR1 is SGDLS, CDR2 YYNGEE, per germline. The CDR3 is 18 amino acids. CDR3 coding DNA: TGTGCCAGCAGCAGCGTAGCGAGACTAGCGCGAGCCAGTGAGACCCAGTACTTC. Translation: CASSSVARLARASETQYF.

The chain links TRBV4-3 to TRBJ2-1; TRBD2 matches at 9 bases. V shed 1 base, J shed 5 bases, and the junction held 6 bases outside the gene matches. The CDR3 consists of 16 residues. CDR1 is LGHNA and CDR2 is YSLEER in the germline V gene. CDR3 coding DNA: TGCGCCAGCAGCCAAGGTACTAGCGGGCCTAACAATGAGCAGTTCTTC. The encoded protein is CASSQGTSGPNNEQFF.

This clonotype came up many times. The genes are TRBV11-2 and TRBJ1-5, with a possible D match to TRBD1 (6 bases). V was cut by 3 bases and J by 8 bases, with 20 bases left in between. Looked up from germline, CDR1 is SGHAT and CDR2 is FQNNGV. The CDR3 sequence is 16 residues long. CDR3 residues: CASSLVPWGGRKPQHF. CDR3 nucleotides: TGTGCCAGCAGCTTGGTTCCCTGGGGGGGCAGGAAGCCCCAGCATTTT.

This clonotype was counted many times. This chain connects TRBV5-5 to TRBJ2-7; possible D gene TRBD2, 7 bases. V was trimmed by 3 bases and J by 0 bases, leaving 13 bases between them. Germline V gene lookup returns CDR1 SGHKS and CDR2 YYEKEE (reference sequence). This CDR3 is built from 15 residues. CDR3 coding DNA: TGTGCCAGCAGCTCGGCGGGGGCGGGCTCCTACGAGCAGTACTTC. Amino acid sequence: CASSSAGAGSYEQYF.

The table lists this clonotype with many counts. The CDR3 DNA reads TGTGCCACCGTAGGAAGGGAGAGTTACGAGCAGTACTTC. It yields the protein CATVGRESYEQYF. The rearrangement joins TRBV2 to TRBJ2-7, with a possible D match to TRBD2 (5 bases). The CDR3 has 13 residues. V lost 10 bases and J lost 4, with 17 bases in between. Per the germline V gene, CDR1 is SNHLY and CDR2 is FYNNEI.